This T cell receptor (beta chain) was identified in a study of control samples from healthy donors and cancer patients. The protocol was immunoSEQ multiplex PCR, while the TCRdb copy is restricted to in-frame clones and leaves out a portion. The repertoire consists of fewer than 80,000 clones, with roughly 90% occurring once and the leading ten covering around 6%. The germline CDR1 and CDR2 sequences are MGHRA and YSYEKL. This CDR3 comprises 16 residues. With V trimmed by 1 base and J by 5 bases, 4 bases remained unmatched. This clonotype was obtained from a man between 60 and 75 years old with colorectal cancer. Material for sequencing was PBMCs. The V call is TRBV4-1, the J call TRBJ2-5; 13 bases agree with TRBD2. This CDR3 reads CASSQGLAGGRETQYF. The CDR3 coding sequence is TGCGCCAGCAGCCAAGGACTAGCGGGGGGCAGGGAGACCCAGTACTTC.